This TCR beta chain was retrieved from a study of blood T cell repertoires in COVID-19. Study at large: Sources were T cells, B-cell-depleted T cells, or PBMCs; the material itself was cDNA or gDNA.

The J segment lost 6 bases and the V segment lost 3 bases, leaving 9 bases of the junction unmatched. Germline values: CDR1 KGHSH, CDR2 LQKENI. This CDR3 is 16 amino acids long. Participant reports of clinical history set cohort assignment. TCRdb's table, derived via immunoSEQ multiplex PCR, lists solely in-frame clones and lacks some. Here the sample spans approximately 210,000 clones, roughly 88% being singletons. The V gene is TRBV18, the J gene TRBJ1-5; 9 nucleotides match TRBD1. The clonotype was recovered from a woman in her forties or fifties with acute COVID-19. Sequencing was done on a sample of PBMCs or T cells enriched from blood (not recorded which). The CDR3 DNA reads as TGTGCCAGCTCACCGAATGGACAGGGGACAAGTCAGCCCCAGCATTTT. Its translation is CASSPNGQGTSQPQHF.